The sequence of this TCR beta chain was determined in a study of human T cells and chemical hapten exposure. At the level of the study: Diphenylcyclopropenone was administered weekly to the scalp of patients throughout the approximately 25-week study.

Authors' processing steps: Ranging from about 20,000 to 690,600, TCR counts per sample had a median value of around 91,000. One entry per CDR3 protein results from TCRdb running MiXCR on the RACE reads. TCRdb's processing, not the authors', yielded these V and J calls. The sample has about 73,000 distinct CDR3 sequences, about 9% seen once. This CDR3 contains 17 residues. Germline trimming cut 1 base from V and 6 bases from J; bases unmatched to any gene: 10. Germline CDR1 is MDHEN and CDR2 is SYDVKM. Time point in this sample: patch test 2, 6 weeks after DPC sensitization. Treatment indicated: therapeutic diphenylcyclopropenone sensitization with weekly scalp DPC. In every case, blood was obtained before the patch test was applied.

The material was whole blood, obtained in connection with sensitization to the hapten diphenylcyclopropenone (DPC). V is TRBV28 and J is TRBJ1-1, with 11 bases lining up with TRBD1. This clonotype was obtained from a woman aged 50 to 65 with alopecia areata. Some clones in this sample may be carry-over from other donors' samples. CDR3 nucleotides: TGTGCCAGCAGTTTATTTGGACAGGGGGCTGAAGGGGCTGAAGCTTTCTTT. It translates to CASSLFGQGAEGAEAFF.